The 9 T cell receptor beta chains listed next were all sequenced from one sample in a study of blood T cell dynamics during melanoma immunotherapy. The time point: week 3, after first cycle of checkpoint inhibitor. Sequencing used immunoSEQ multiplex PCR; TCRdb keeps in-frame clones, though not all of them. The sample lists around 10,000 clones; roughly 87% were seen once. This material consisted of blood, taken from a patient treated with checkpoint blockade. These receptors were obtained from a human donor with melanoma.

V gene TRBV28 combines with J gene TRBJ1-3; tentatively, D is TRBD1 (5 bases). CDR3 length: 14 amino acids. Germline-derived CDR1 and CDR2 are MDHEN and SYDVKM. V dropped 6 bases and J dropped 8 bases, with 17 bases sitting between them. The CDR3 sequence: CASSPPGGVYTIYF. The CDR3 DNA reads TGTGCCAGCAGCCCCCCCGGAGGGGTGTACACCATATATTTT. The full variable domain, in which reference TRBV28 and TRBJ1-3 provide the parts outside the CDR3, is DVKVTQSSRYLVKRTGEKVFLECVQDMDHENMFWYRQDPGLGLRLIYFSYDVKMKEKGDIPEGYSVSREKKERFSLILESASTNQTSMYLCASSPPGGVYTIYFGEGSWLTVV.

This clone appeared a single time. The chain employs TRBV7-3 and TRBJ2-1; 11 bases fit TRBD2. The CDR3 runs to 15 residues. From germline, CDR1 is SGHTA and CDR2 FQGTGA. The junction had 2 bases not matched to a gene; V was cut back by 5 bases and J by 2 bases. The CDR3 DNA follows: TGTGCCAGCAGCCAGACTAGCGGGACCTACAATGAGCAGTTCTTC. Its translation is CASSQTSGTYNEQFF.

CDR3 region: CASSRQGAGANVLTF. CDR3 coding DNA: TGTGCCAGCAGCCGGCAGGGGGCTGGGGCCAACGTCCTGACTTTC. The rearrangement links TRBV5-4 to TRBJ2-6, with TRBD1 matching over 7 bases. The CDR3 is made up of 15 amino acids. Germline V gene lookup returns CDR1 SGHNT and CDR2 YYREEE (reference sequence). After removal of 4 bases from V and 2 bases from J, the junction contained 3 bases not matched to a gene.

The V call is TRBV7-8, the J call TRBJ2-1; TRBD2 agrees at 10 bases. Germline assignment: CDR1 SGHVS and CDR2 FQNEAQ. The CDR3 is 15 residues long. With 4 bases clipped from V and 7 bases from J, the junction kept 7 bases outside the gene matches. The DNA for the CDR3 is TGTGCCAGCAGCTGGACTAGCGGTGGGGGAAATGAGCAGTTCTTC. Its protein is CASSWTSGGGNEQFF.

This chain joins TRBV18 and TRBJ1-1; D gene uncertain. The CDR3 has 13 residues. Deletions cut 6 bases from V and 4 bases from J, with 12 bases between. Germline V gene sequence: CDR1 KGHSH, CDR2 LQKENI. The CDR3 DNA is TGTGCCAGCTCCCGGGTGGAGGGCACTGAAGCTTTCTTT. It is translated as CASSRVEGTEAFF. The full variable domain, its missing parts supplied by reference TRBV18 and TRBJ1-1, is NAGVMQNPRHLVRRRGQEARLRCSPMKGHSHVYWYRQLPEEGLKFMVYLQKENIIDESGMPKERFSAEFPKEGPSILRIQQVVRGDSAAYFCASSRVEGTEAFFGQGTRLTVV.

The CDR3 bases are TGTGCCAGCAGTCCACGCCGGGGGTTTGGGAACACTGAAGCTTTCTTT. Protein product: CASSPRRGFGNTEAFF. The chain recombines TRBV2 with TRBJ1-1, with a possible D match to TRBD1 (5 bases). Trimming took off 5 bases at V and 1 base at J, with 17 bases between the two ends. This CDR3 contains 16 residues. Per germline, CDR1 SNHLY and CDR2 FYNNEI. The entire variable domain, with the rest obtained from reference TRBV2 and TRBJ1-1, is as follows: EPEVTQTPSHQVTQMGQEVILRCVPISNHLYFYWYRQILGQKVEFLVSFYNNEISEKSEIFDDQFSVERPDGSNFTLKIRSTKLEDSAMYFCASSPRRGFGNTEAFFGQGTRLTVV.

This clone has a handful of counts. The CDR3: CASSLAGVGGYTF. The CDR3 DNA sequence: TGTGCCAGCAGCTTAGCAGGTGTGGGTGGCTACACCTTC. This rearrangement joins TRBV7-9 to TRBJ1-2; D is undetermined. Germline V gene data show CDR1 as SEHNR and CDR2 as FQNEAQ (reference sequence). Deletions cut 0 bases from V and 7 bases from J, with 9 bases between. The CDR3 is made up of 13 amino acids.

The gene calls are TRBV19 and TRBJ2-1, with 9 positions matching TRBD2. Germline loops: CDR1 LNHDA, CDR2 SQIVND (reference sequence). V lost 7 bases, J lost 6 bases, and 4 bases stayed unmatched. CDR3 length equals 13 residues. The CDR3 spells CASTLAGFNEQFF. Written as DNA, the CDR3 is TGTGCCAGTACACTAGCGGGTTTCAATGAGCAGTTCTTC.

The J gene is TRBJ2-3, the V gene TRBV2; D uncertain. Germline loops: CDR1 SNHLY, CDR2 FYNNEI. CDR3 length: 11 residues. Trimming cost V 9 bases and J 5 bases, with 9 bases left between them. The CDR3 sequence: CASAWGDTQYF. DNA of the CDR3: TGTGCCAGTGCCTGGGGAGATACGCAGTATTTT.